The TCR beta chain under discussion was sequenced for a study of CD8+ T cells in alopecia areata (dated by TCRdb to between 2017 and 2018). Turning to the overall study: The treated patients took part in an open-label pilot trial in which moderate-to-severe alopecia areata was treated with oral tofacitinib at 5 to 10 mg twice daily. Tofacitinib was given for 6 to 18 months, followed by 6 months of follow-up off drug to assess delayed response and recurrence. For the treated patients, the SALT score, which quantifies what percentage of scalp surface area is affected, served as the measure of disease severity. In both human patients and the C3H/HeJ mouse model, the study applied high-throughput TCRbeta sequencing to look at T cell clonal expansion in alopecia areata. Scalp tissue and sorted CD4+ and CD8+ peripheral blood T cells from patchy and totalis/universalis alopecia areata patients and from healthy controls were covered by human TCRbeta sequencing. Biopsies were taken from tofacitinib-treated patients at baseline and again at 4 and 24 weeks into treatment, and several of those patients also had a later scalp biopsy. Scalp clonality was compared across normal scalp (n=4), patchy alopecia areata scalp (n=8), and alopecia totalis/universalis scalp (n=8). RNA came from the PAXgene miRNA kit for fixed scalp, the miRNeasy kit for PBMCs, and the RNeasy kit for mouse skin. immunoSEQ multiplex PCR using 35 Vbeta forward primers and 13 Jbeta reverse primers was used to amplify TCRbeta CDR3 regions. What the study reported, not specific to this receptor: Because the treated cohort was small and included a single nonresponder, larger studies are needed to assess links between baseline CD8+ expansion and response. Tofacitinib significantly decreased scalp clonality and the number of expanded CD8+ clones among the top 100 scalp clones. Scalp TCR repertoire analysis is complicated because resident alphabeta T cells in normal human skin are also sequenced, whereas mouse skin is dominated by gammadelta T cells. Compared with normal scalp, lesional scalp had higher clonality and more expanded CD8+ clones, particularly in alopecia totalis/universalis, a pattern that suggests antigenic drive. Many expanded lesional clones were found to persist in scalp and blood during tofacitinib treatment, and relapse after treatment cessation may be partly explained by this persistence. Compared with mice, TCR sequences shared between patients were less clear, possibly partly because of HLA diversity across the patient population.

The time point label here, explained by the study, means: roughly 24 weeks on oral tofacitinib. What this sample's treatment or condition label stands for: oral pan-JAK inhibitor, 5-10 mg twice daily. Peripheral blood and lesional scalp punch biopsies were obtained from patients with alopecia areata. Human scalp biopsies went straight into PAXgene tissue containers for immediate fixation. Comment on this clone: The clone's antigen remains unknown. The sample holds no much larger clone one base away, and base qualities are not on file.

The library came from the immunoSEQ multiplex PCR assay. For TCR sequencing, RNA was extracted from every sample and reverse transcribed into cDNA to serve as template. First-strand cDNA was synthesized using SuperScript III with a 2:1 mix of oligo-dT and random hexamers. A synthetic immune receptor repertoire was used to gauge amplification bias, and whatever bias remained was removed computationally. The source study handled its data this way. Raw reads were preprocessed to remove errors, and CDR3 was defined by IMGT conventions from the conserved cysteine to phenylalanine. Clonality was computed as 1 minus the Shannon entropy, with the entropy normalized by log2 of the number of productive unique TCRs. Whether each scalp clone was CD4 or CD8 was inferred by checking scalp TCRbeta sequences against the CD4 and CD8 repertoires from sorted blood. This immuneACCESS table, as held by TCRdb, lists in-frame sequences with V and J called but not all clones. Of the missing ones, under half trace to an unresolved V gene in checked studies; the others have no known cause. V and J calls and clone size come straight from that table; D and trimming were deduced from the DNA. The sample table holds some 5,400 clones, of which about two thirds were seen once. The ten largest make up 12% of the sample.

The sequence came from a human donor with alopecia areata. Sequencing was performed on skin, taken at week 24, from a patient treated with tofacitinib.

In nucleotide form, the sequence is TGCAGCGTTGAAGGGAGCGGGGGGGCCGTTCTAACCAAAAACATTCAGTACTTC. Translated, this is CSVEGSGGAVLTKNIQYF. This chain joins TRBV29-1 to TRBJ2-4; 10 central nucleotides agree with TRBD2. According to the germline V gene, CDR1 reads SQVTM and CDR2 reads ANQGSEA. From V the trimming removes 1 base and from J it removes 2 bases, while the gene matches leave 11 bases of the junction unaccounted for. Measured from the cysteine to the phenylalanine, the CDR3 is 18 residues long. Only the CDR3 DNA stays, 54 bases, in frame from base 1. Outside the CDR3, residues come from the reference TRBV29-1 and TRBJ2-4 proteins, so the full variable domain is: SAVISQKPSRDICQRGTSLTIQCQVDSQVTMMFWYRQQPGQSLTLIATANQGSEATYESGFVIDKFPISRPNLTFSTLTVSNMSPEDSSIYLCSVEGSGGAVLTKNIQYFGAGTRLSVL.